This record concerns one T cell receptor (beta chain) sequence. Its specificity is not known. Germline V gene data show CDR1 as SGHAT and CDR2 as FQNNGV. This CDR3 has 18 residues. J gave up 3 bases and V 0 bases, and 11 bases lay outside the gene matches. Use of 60 Vbeta and 13 Jbeta primers characterized the PCR. Only in-frame clones appear in the TCRdb table, and some are missing; sequencing was by immunoSEQ multiplex PCR. The sample has approximately 100,000 clones; about 80% are singletons. The sample comes from a study of cytomegalovirus exposure and HLA in healthy donors. Study-wide points: Data from an earlier analysis indicated that most TCR beta V segments were productive either about 87% or about 30% of the time. A later analysis reportedly identified an Asian-associated ancestry cluster as carrying fewer N-insertions than the approximately 670-donor mean. Both high specificity and high sensitivity reportedly marked the classifier's diagnosis of cytomegalovirus status.

Sequences were obtained from PBMCs. V usage is TRBV11-2 and J usage is TRBJ2-1; 7 bases line up with TRBD2. This clonotype originated in a woman in her fifties or sixties in good health and CMV-seropositive. The CDR3 sequence: CASSLDTIGRHFYNEQFF. For the CDR3, the DNA is TGTGCCAGCAGCTTAGATACGATCGGGAGGCACTTCTACAATGAGCAGTTCTTC.